Listed here are 15 T cell receptor beta chains from one sample, sequenced in a study of identifying expanded T cells in peripheral blood (dated by TCRdb to between 2017 and 2020). Library preparation employed the immunoSEQ multiplex PCR assay. The table comes from immuneACCESS by way of TCRdb, which keeps in-frame sequences with V and J called. Part of the clones is missing from these tables; in studies checked, under half for an unresolved V gene and the rest for unknown reasons. Across this sample there are approximately 100,000 clones, with around 89% seen only once. Of the sample, around 3.6% is held by the ten largest clones. What was sequenced was blood. The receptor source for this set is a person between 18 and 70 years old in good health.

The chain has TRBV5-1 and TRBJ2-2, with TRBD2 matching 8 bases. Germline CDR1 is SGHRS and CDR2 is YFSETQ. The V gene end was trimmed by 5 bases and the J gene end by 0 bases; junction bases not matched to a gene: 0. This CDR3 is 14 amino acids long. The chain's CDR3 is CASRGLANTGELFF. The CDR3 region has the DNA TGCGCCAGCAGGGGACTAGCGAACACCGGGGAGCTGTTTTTT. Using reference TRBV5-1 and TRBJ2-2 for the parts outside the CDR3, the full variable domain is KAGVTQTPRYLIKTRGQQVTLSCSPISGHRSVSWYQQTPGQGLQFLFEYFSETQRNKGNFPGRFSGRQFSNSRSEMNVSTLELGDSALYLCASRGLANTGELFFGEGSRLTVL.

This chain uses TRBV14 with TRBJ1-2; D not resolved. Germline values: CDR1 SGHDN, CDR2 FVKESK. Trimming took off 0 bases at V and 8 bases at J, with 10 bases between the two ends. This CDR3 spans 13 amino acids. The CDR3 spells CASSQDTFGGYTF. For the CDR3, the DNA is TGTGCCAGCAGCCAAGATACGTTCGGGGGCTACACCTTC.

The CDR3 DNA sequence: TGTGCCAGCAGCTCAGCTTCCCCCGGGACACCCAATCCCGCGAACACCGGGGAGCTGTTTTTT. Encoded protein: CASSSASPGTPNPANTGELFF. The chain carries TRBV7-2 and TRBJ2-2; possibly TRBD1 for D (6 bases). With 4 bases removed from V and 0 bases from J, the gap between germline ends came to 27 bases. This CDR3 region has 21 residues. From germline, CDR1 is SGHTA and CDR2 FQGNSA.

This clone was detected once. The chain combines TRBV19 with TRBJ2-7, with D tentatively TRBD1 (5 bases). The CDR3 runs 12 residues. The ends were cut back, 6 bases at V and 3 bases at J, with 9 bases in the middle. The germline CDR1 and CDR2 sequences are LNHDA and SQIVND (reference sequence). The CDR3 region has the DNA TGTGCCAGTAGCCAGGGCGTCTACGAGCAGTACTTC. Encoded protein: CASSQGVYEQYF.

This clone was seen once. This chain links TRBV6-5 with TRBJ2-1, with 12 bases matching TRBD2. Germline CDR1 reads MNHEY; CDR2 reads SVGAGI. The CDR3 has 15 amino acids. Trimming took 7 bases from V and 8 from J; bases not matched to a gene: 9. CDR3 coding DNA: TGTGCCAGCACCGCGACTAGCGGGAGCTCGGATGAGCAGTTCTTC. Translated: CASTATSGSSDEQFF.

The genes are TRBV28 and TRBJ2-7; D uncertain. This CDR3 has 14 residues. The germline V gene encodes CDR1 MDHEN and CDR2 SYDVKM. V lost 5 bases and J lost 0, with 11 bases in between. The CDR3 DNA follows: TGTGCCAGCAGTCCCGGGCCGAGCTCCTACGAGCAGTACTTC. It codes for CASSPGPSSYEQYF.

This clone has only a few counts. The chain combines TRBV27 with TRBJ2-5; a possible D gene is TRBD2 (5 bases). Deletions cut 8 bases from V and 1 base from J, with 17 bases between. The CDR3 loop spans 15 amino acids. The germline CDR1 and CDR2 sequences are MNHEY and SMNVEV (reference sequence). DNA of the CDR3: TGTGCCAGCCGGAGGAATTCGGCGTTCCAAGAGACCCAGTACTTC. Translating it yields CASRRNSAFQETQYF.

The rearrangement links TRBV19 to TRBJ2-3, with 8 bases matching TRBD1. Germline V lookup: CDR1 LNHDA, CDR2 SQIVND (reference sequence). The CDR3 is made up of 13 amino acids. J gave up 5 bases and V 8 bases, and 6 bases lay outside the gene matches. CDR3 amino acids: CASRQGLEDTQYF. The CDR3 DNA reads TGTGCCAGTCGACAGGGGCTGGAAGATACGCAGTATTTT.

The V call is TRBV10-2, the J call TRBJ1-2; no clear D gene. Germline V lookup: CDR1 WSHSY, CDR2 SAAADI. V was pared by 2 bases and J by 2 bases, with 6 bases between. There are 13 residues in the CDR3. The CDR3 DNA reads as TGCGCCAGCAGTGAGACGGAAAACTATGGCTACACCTTC. Protein product: CASSETENYGYTF.

The chain combines TRBV7-6 with TRBJ2-1, with a tentative D call TRBD2 (5 bases). There are 14 residues in the CDR3. Trimming left V 0 bases short and J 6 bases short, with 9 bases between. In germline, CDR1 is SGHVS, CDR2 FNYEAQ. This CDR3 reads CASSLAGAANEQFF. The CDR3 DNA reads TGTGCCAGCAGCTTAGCGGGAGCGGCCAATGAGCAGTTCTTC.

The chain joins TRBV7-9 to TRBJ1-1, with D tentatively TRBD1 (5 bases). This CDR3 spans 17 amino acids. The germline V gene has CDR1 SEHNR and CDR2 FQNEAQ (reference sequence). Trimming removed 2 bases at V and 1 base at J, with 17 bases between. The CDR3 loop is CASSLLRAWGRNTEAFF. The CDR3 DNA sequence: TGTGCCAGCAGCTTACTCAGGGCGTGGGGGAGGAACACTGAAGCTTTCTTT.

This clone was detected only once. The gene calls are TRBV10-3 and TRBJ2-3; D is perhaps TRBD2 (6 bases). Germline V gene data show CDR1 as ENHRY and CDR2 as SYGVKD. V was shortened by 11 bases and J by 2 bases, with 29 bases between the two germline ends. The CDR3 sequence is 18 residues long. The CDR3 sequence is CASGGLPLNPQFTDTQYF. Written as DNA, the CDR3 is TGTGCCTCTGGAGGACTACCTCTTAATCCCCAATTCACAGATACGCAGTATTTT.

The V and J genes are TRBV18 and TRBJ2-2; the match to TRBD2 covers 9 bases. In germline, CDR1 is KGHSH, CDR2 LQKENI. This CDR3 is built from 14 residues. Germline trimming cut 3 bases from V and 7 bases from J; bases unmatched to any gene: 3. The CDR3 region has the DNA TGTGCCAGCTCACCGCTAGCGGGAAACGGGGAGCTGTTTTTT. Encoded protein: CASSPLAGNGELFF.

The chain joins TRBV15 to TRBJ2-7; 7 nucleotides line up with TRBD1. The germline V gene has CDR1 LNHNV and CDR2 YYDKDF (reference sequence). CDR3 length equals 15 residues. V was clipped by 8 bases and J by 5 bases; unmatched bases: 15. CDR3 bases: TGTGCCACCTCTGGATCAGGGCAGGGGGTAGACGAGCAGTACTTC. It codes for CATSGSGQGVDEQYF.

This chain uses TRBV11-2 with TRBJ2-2; D is unclear. V shed 5 bases and J shed 1 base, with 2 bases lying between them. Germline V CDR1 and CDR2: SGHAT, FQNNGV. CDR3 length: 12 residues. The CDR3 is CASSRNTGELFF. In DNA form, the CDR3 reads TGTGCCAGCAGCCGGAACACCGGGGAGCTGTTTTTT.